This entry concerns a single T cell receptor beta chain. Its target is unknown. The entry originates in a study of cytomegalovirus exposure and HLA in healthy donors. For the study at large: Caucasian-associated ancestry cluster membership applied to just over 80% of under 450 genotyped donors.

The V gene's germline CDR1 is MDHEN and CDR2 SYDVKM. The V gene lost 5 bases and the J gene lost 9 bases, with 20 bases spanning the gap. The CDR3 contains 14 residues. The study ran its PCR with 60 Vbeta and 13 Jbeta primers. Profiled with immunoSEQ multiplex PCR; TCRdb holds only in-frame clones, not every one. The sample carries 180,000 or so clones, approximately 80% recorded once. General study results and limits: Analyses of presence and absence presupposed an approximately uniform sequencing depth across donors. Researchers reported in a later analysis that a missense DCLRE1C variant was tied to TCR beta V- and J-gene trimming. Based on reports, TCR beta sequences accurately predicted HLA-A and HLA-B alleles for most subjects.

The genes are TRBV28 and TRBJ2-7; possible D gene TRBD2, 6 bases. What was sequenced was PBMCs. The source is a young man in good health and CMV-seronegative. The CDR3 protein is CASSAGPAQAWQYF. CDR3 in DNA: TGTGCCAGCAGTGCGGGACCGGCCCAGGCGTGGCAGTACTTC.